This T cell receptor (beta chain) stems from a study of metastatic and nonmetastatic thyroid tumors. Overall study context: The study looked at repertoires side by side in blood and in tumor or nodule tissue from malignant and benign thyroid patients.

With 2 bases removed from V and 13 bases from J, the gap between germline ends came to 18 bases. Germline CDR1 and CDR2: MNHNS and SASEGT. The CDR3 spans 14 residues. Patients underwent thyroid surgery, and none had received any treatment before it. TCRdb reprocessed the PCR reads using MiXCR. The sample includes around 12,000 clones, 9.5% to 13% of them seen just once. V usage is TRBV6-1 and J usage is TRBJ1-5, with D hard to call. The sequencing sample was made of blood. The TCR originated in a female donor with papillary thyroid cancer or a benign thyroid nodule (not recorded which). Some clones in this sample may be carry-over from other donors' samples. For the CDR3, the DNA is TGTGCCAGCAGTGAAAAGGGAGGGTTGCGGCCACAGCATTTT. As protein: CASSEKGGLRPQHF.